The 20 T cell receptor beta chains below were found in one sample sequenced in a study of T cells in tuberculosis. The protocol was immunoSEQ multiplex PCR, while the TCRdb copy is restricted to in-frame clones and leaves out a portion. The sample includes about 5,500 clones, 95% to 98% of them seen just once. Time point described: new active TB diagnosis, blood taken before or within 7 days of starting treatment. The source was PBMCs, collected at tuberculosis diagnosis. These receptors were taken from an adult with tuberculosis.

This rearrangement joins TRBV10-1 to TRBJ2-1, with D uncertain. CDR1 and CDR2 from the germline V gene are WNHNN and SYGVQD (reference sequence). CDR3 size: 13 residues. Deletions cut 6 bases from V and 9 bases from J, with 15 bases between. CDR3: CASSASSWSEQFF. CDR3 coding DNA: TGCGCCAGCAGCGCATCCTCCTGGAGTGAGCAGTTCTTC.

The chain employs TRBV9 and TRBJ1-1, with 7 positions matching TRBD1. CDR3 length equals 15 residues. Germline lookup yields CDR1 SGDLS and CDR2 YYNGEE. V lost 4 bases to trimming and J lost 4 bases; unmatched junction nucleotides: 10. The CDR3 loop reads CASSIEGARATEAFF. The CDR3 coding sequence is TGTGCCAGCAGCATAGAGGGGGCGCGTGCCACTGAAGCTTTCTTT.

The V and J genes are TRBV20-1 and TRBJ2-7; no clear D gene. Germline V gives CDR1 DFQATT, CDR2 SNEGSKA (reference sequence). Trimming pared 4 bases from V and 5 bases from J, leaving 9 bases between. The CDR3 runs to 11 residues. CDR3 sequence reads: CSAKVSHEQYF. For the CDR3, the DNA is TGCAGTGCTAAAGTGAGCCACGAGCAGTACTTC.

J is TRBJ1-2 and V is TRBV9; 8 nucleotides match TRBD1. The V gene's germline CDR1 is SGDLS and CDR2 YYNGEE. The CDR3 consists of 15 residues. Unmatched junction bases numbered 12, after V lost 4 bases and J lost 7 bases. The CDR3 region is CASSRLTGGGGGYTF. The CDR3 region has the DNA TGTGCCAGCAGCAGACTTACAGGGGGAGGAGGTGGCTACACCTTC.

J is TRBJ2-3 and V is TRBV10-1, with D maybe TRBD2 (5 bases). Germline lookup yields CDR1 WNHNN and CDR2 SYGVQD (reference sequence). The CDR3 length is 16 residues. The V gene lost 4 bases and the J gene lost 4 bases, with 18 bases spanning the gap. The CDR3 loop is CASSAATGEGPDTQYF. CDR3 bases: TGCGCCAGCAGTGCAGCGACTGGAGAGGGCCCAGATACGCAGTATTTT.

This clone was counted once. The rearrangement uses TRBV7-8 and TRBJ2-7; D is ambiguous. Germline V gene lookup returns CDR1 SGHVS and CDR2 FQNEAQ. The CDR3 runs to 13 residues. V lost 5 bases, J lost 5 bases, and 13 bases lay in between. The CDR3 protein is CASSARRLDEQYF. DNA for the CDR3: TGTGCCAGCAGCGCGCGCCGCCTCGACGAGCAGTACTTC.

The V call is TRBV19, the J call TRBJ1-6; TRBD1 aligns across 7 bases. The V gene end was trimmed by 2 bases and the J gene end by 7 bases; junction bases not matched to a gene: 8. Germline CDR1 and CDR2: LNHDA and SQIVND (reference sequence). CDR3 length: 16 residues. DNA of the CDR3: TGTGCCAGTAGTATACCGGGACAGCCGTTGAATTCACCCCTCCACTTT. Protein sequence: CASSIPGQPLNSPLHF.

This chain joins TRBV4-1 and TRBJ2-7; TRBD1 might be the D (6 bases). Per the germline V gene, CDR1 is MGHRA and CDR2 is YSYEKL. V dropped 3 bases and J dropped 5 bases, with 14 bases sitting between them. The CDR3 has 14 amino acids. This CDR3 reads CASSHSQGMDEQYF. For the CDR3, the DNA is TGCGCCAGCAGCCACTCACAGGGAATGGACGAGCAGTACTTC.

The chain combines TRBV2 with TRBJ2-7, with TRBD1 matching 7 bases. The trim removed 4 bases at V and 6 bases at J, leaving 9 bases unmatched. There are 14 residues in the CDR3. The V gene's germline CDR1 is SNHLY and CDR2 FYNNEI. Here the CDR3 reads CASSGDRTTVEQYF. In DNA, the CDR3 is TGTGCCAGCAGTGGGGACAGAACGACGGTCGAGCAGTACTTC.

V gene TRBV30 combines with J gene TRBJ1-1; 8 bases are shared with TRBD1. Trimming took 5 bases from V and 0 from J; bases not matched to a gene: 2. The CDR3 sequence is 13 residues long. Per germline, CDR1 GTSNPN and CDR2 SVGIG (reference sequence). Here the CDR3 reads CAWWDRMNTEAFF. CDR3 coding DNA: TGTGCCTGGTGGGACAGGATGAACACTGAAGCTTTCTTT.

This chain uses TRBV2 with TRBJ1-1; weak D call: TRBD1 (6 bases). The CDR3 covers 16 residues. The germline gives CDR1 SNHLY, CDR2 FYNNEI. V lost 5 bases, J lost 1 base, and 17 bases lay in between. The CDR3 sequence is CASSPQGPGANTEAFF. CDR3 nucleotide sequence: TGTGCCAGCAGTCCACAGGGACCCGGGGCGAACACTGAAGCTTTCTTT.

The V call is TRBV7-2, the J call TRBJ2-1, with D tentatively TRBD2 (5 bases). Germline CDR1 and CDR2: SGHTA and FQGNSA. The CDR3 extends over 15 amino acids. V dropped 1 base and J dropped 3 bases, with 10 bases sitting between them. DNA of the CDR3: TGTGCCAGCAGCTTAGATCTAGCAGGCTACAATGAGCAGTTCTTC. Translating gives CASSLDLAGYNEQFF.

The CDR3 region has the DNA TGTGCCAGCAGCCAACGGTCAGGGGCACCTAATGAAAAACTGTTTTTT. As protein: CASSQRSGAPNEKLFF. The chain carries TRBV7-2 and TRBJ1-4, with a possible D match to TRBD1 (6 bases). The CDR3 is 16 amino acids. The V and J ends lost 5 bases and 3 bases respectively, with 16 bases between them. In germline, CDR1 is SGHTA, CDR2 FQGNSA.

The V call is TRBV9, the J call TRBJ2-3, with TRBD2 identical over 11 bases. The CDR3 runs 15 residues. Trimming removed 3 bases from V and 3 bases from J; junction bases left unmatched: 3. Germline loops: CDR1 SGDLS, CDR2 YYNGEE. The CDR3 sequence: CASSASGRMTDTQYF. The CDR3 DNA reads as TGTGCCAGCAGCGCTAGCGGGAGGATGACAGATACGCAGTATTTT.

The V gene is TRBV7-2, the J gene TRBJ2-4, with D unresolved. The ends were cut back, 1 base at V and 0 bases at J, with 7 bases in the middle. In germline, CDR1 is SGHTA, CDR2 FQGNSA. The CDR3 is 15 residues long. The CDR3 here is CASSLDIIAKNIQYF. The CDR3 coding sequence is TGTGCCAGCAGCTTAGATATAATAGCCAAAAACATTCAGTACTTC.

The rearrangement uses TRBV29-1 and TRBJ2-7, with 8 positions matching TRBD1. CDR3 length equals 14 residues. Germline CDR1 and CDR2: SQVTM and ANQGSEA. CDR3 DNA: TGCAGTGCGACCCCCACAGGGGGAGCCTACGAGCAGTACTTC. Amino acids: CSATPTGGAYEQYF.

The chain joins TRBV6-6 to TRBJ1-1, with D maybe TRBD1 (5 bases). V was trimmed by 7 bases and J by 5 bases, leaving 14 bases between them. Germline V gene sequence: CDR1 MNHNY, CDR2 SVGAGI (reference sequence). The CDR3 covers 13 residues. The CDR3 region is CASIGGVGTEAFF. DNA for the CDR3: TGTGCCAGCATTGGGGGGGTAGGGACTGAAGCTTTCTTT.

This clone was seen only once. The chain employs TRBV11-2 and TRBJ2-1; D remains unclear. The CDR3 is 15 residues long. The germline V gene encodes CDR1 SGHAT and CDR2 FQNNGV. The V and J ends lost 5 bases and 4 bases respectively, with 15 bases between them. The DNA for the CDR3 is TGTGCCAGCAGCAAACCCGGTACAGATTACAATGAGCAGTTCTTC. Protein sequence: CASSKPGTDYNEQFF. Variable domain in full (rest from reference TRBV11-2 and TRBJ2-1): EAGVAQSPRYKIIEKRQSVAFWCNPISGHATLYWYQQILGQGPKLLIQFQNNGVVDDSQLPKDRFSAERLKGVDSTLKIQPAKLEDSAVYLCASSKPGTDYNEQFFGPGTRLTVL.

This clone was counted once. The chain couples TRBV7-3 to TRBJ2-1; 12 bases align to TRBD2. J was trimmed by 4 bases and V by 4 bases; bases with no gene match: 5. Germline values: CDR1 SGHTA, CDR2 FQGTGA. The CDR3 covers 16 residues. The CDR3 region has the DNA TGTGCCAGCAGCTCCCCTACTAGCGGGGGGTACAATGAGCAGTTCTTC. This gives the protein CASSSPTSGGYNEQFF.

The J gene is TRBJ2-7, the V gene TRBV10-1; D call uncertain. This CDR3 contains 13 residues. Germline assignment: CDR1 WNHNN and CDR2 SYGVQD (reference sequence). Trimming cost V 1 base and J 2 bases, with 6 bases left between them. The CDR3, as DNA: TGCGCCAGCAGTGAGTGCATAGCCTACGAGCAGTACTTC. The encoded protein is CASSECIAYEQYF.